This paragraph covers one TCR beta chain sequence. Its antigen is undetermined. The CDR3 spans 14 residues. V gave up 4 bases and J gave up 1 base, with 11 bases separating them. CDR1 and CDR2 (germline): LGHDT, YNNKEL (reference sequence). At 550 to 600 ng per sample, bulk tumor genomic DNA provided the template. The authors collected several far-apart biopsies from each primary tumor during surgery. Patients underwent curative surgery for untreated, newly diagnosed non-small cell lung cancer. This entry is derived from a study of immune heterogeneity within non-small cell lung tumors. Amplification of the TCR beta CDR3 was achieved through multiplex PCR with 32 V and 13 J primers. TCRdb analysed the multiplex PCR reads with MiXCR anew, one entry per CDR3 protein. The sample consists of over 10,000 distinct CDR3 sequences, less than 25% of them appearing once. Study results and caveats: Identical dominant CDR3 beta clonotypes were found repeatedly across the tumor sites of a single patient, and these appeared alongside high-frequency clones that were unique to particular tumor locations.

The sample taken for sequencing was lung tumor tissue. The chain links TRBV3-1 to TRBJ2-7; D may be TRBD2 (5 bases). This receptor was identified in a man in his sixties with non-small cell lung cancer. The CDR3 sequence: CASSPRGRSYEQYF. DNA for the CDR3: TGTGCCAGCAGCCCACGAGGGAGATCCTACGAGCAGTACTTC.